Following are 26 T cell receptor gamma chains from one sample sequenced in a study of Vδ1+ human thymocytes. General study points: Thymic TRG and TRD repertoires appeared highly polyclonal.

These receptors are not linked to any known antigen. The template was reverse-transcribed extracted RNA. Pooled V-gene forward primers with one constant-region reverse primer generated the CDR3 amplicons by multiplex PCR. TCRdb re-identified clones in the multiplex PCR reads via CATT. The table has approximately 20,000 gamma-chain clones, approximately 14% seen once; the top ten hold 1.9%. Source material: Vdelta1+ gamma-delta thymocytes from the thymus. Subset indicated: FACS-sorted CD3+ TCRalphabeta- TCRVdelta1+ TCRVdelta2- thymocytes. Receptors were obtained from a child under two years old who had congenital heart surgery.

The chain uses TRGV3 and TRGJ1 or TRGJ2. Germline V gene data show CDR1 as VTNTFY and CDR2 as YDVSTARD (reference sequence). Losses at the gene ends were 5 bases for V and 0 bases for J; bases not matched to a gene: 7. This CDR3 spans 14 amino acids. DNA for the CDR3: TGTGCCACCTGGGGCTCCGTGAATTATTATAAGAAACTCTTT. Residues: CATWGSVNYYKKLF.

This clone was detected a few times. The J gene is TRGJ1 or TRGJ2, the V gene TRGV2. V shed 0 bases, J shed 12 bases, and the junction held 11 bases outside the gene matches. This CDR3 comprises 13 residues. Germline lookup yields CDR1 EGSNGY and CDR2 YDSYNSKV. The CDR3, as DNA: TGTGCCACCTGGGACGGGCTTATTCGTAGGAAACTCTTT. This gives the protein CATWDGLIRRKLF.

Worth noting for this clone: A much larger clone differs from this one at a single base, so this may be a read error. Other nucleotide sequences in the sample specify the same CDR3. J is TRGJ1 or TRGJ2 and V is TRGV8. The CDR3 totals 12 residues. V was pared by 0 bases and J by 6 bases, with 2 bases of the junction left unmatched. Germline V gives CDR1 VENAVY, CDR2 YDSYNSRV. The CDR3 sequence is CATWDRRYKKLF. The CDR3 nucleotides are TGTGCCACCTGGGATAGGCGTTATAAGAAACTCTTT.

This chain connects TRGV9 to TRGJ1 or TRGJ2. The J segment lost 10 bases and the V segment lost 4 bases, leaving 4 bases of the junction unmatched. This CDR3 has 10 residues. Germline values: CDR1 GITISATS, CDR2 ISYDGTV (reference sequence). For the CDR3, the DNA is TGTGCCTTGTGGGACTCCAAGAAACTCTTT. Amino acids: CALWDSKKLF.

This chain joins TRGV2 and TRGJ1 or TRGJ2. The CDR3 totals 18 residues. Germline V gives CDR1 EGSNGY, CDR2 YDSYNSKV. After removal of 6 bases from V and 0 bases from J, the junction contained 20 bases not matched to a gene. CDR3 residues: CATWNIRATYPNYYKKLF. CDR3 DNA sequence: TGTGCCACCTGGAACATCAGAGCAACATACCCGAATTATTATAAGAAACTCTTT.

With regard to this clone: Other DNA sequences of this sample code for an identical CDR3. The chain has TRGV9 and TRGJ1 or TRGJ2. Losses at the gene ends were 2 bases for V and 4 bases for J; bases not matched to a gene: 8. The germline CDR1 and CDR2 sequences are GITISATS and ISYDGTV (reference sequence). The CDR3 is 14 amino acids. This CDR3 is CALWEASRYYKKLF. CDR3 DNA sequence: TGTGCCTTGTGGGAGGCTAGTCGATATTATAAGAAACTCTTT.

This clone was seen a few times. V usage is TRGV5 and J usage is TRGJ1 or TRGJ2. CDR3 length: 13 amino acids. CDR1 and CDR2 (germline): VINAFY, YDVSNSKD. J gave up 0 bases and V 5 bases, and 4 bases lay outside the gene matches. CDR3 amino acids: CATWGQNYYKKLF. CDR3 DNA sequence: TGTGCCACCTGGGGACAGAATTATTATAAGAAACTCTTT.

This chain connects TRGV4 to TRGJ1 or TRGJ2. After removal of 5 bases from V and 7 bases from J, the junction contained 5 bases not matched to a gene. This CDR3 is built from 11 residues. Per the germline V gene, CDR1 is EGSTGY and CDR2 is YDSYTSSV. CDR3 DNA sequence: TGTGCCACCTGGGGGGCATATAAGAAACTCTTT. This sequence encodes CATWGAYKKLF.

This clone has a handful of counts. The chain couples TRGV8 to TRGJP1. Germline V lookup: CDR1 VENAVY, CDR2 YDSYNSRV. This CDR3 has 17 residues. The junction had 11 bases not matched to a gene; V was cut back by 2 bases and J by 2 bases. Written as DNA, the CDR3 is TGTGCCACCTGGGATAAGCCTGCGGGAACCACTGGTTGGTTCAAGATATTT. Translation gives CATWDKPAGTTGWFKIF.

The rearrangement links TRGV9 to TRGJP. The CDR3 consists of 17 residues. Germline V gene lookup returns CDR1 GITISATS and CDR2 ISYDGTV (reference sequence). Trimming at V came to 0 bases and at J to 9 bases, leaving 8 bases not matched to a gene. The CDR3 region has the DNA TGTGCCTTGTGGGAGGTGCCGTACCGGTTGGGCAAAAAAATCAAGGTATTT. This sequence encodes CALWEVPYRLGKKIKVF.

J is TRGJP2 and V is TRGV3. Germline V gene data show CDR1 as VTNTFY and CDR2 as YDVSTARD (reference sequence). V shed 0 bases, J shed 4 bases, and the junction held 8 bases outside the gene matches. CDR3 length: 16 residues. CDR3 amino acids: CATWDRPGFSDWIKTF. CDR3 coding DNA: TGTGCCACCTGGGACAGGCCGGGGTTTAGTGATTGGATCAAGACGTTT.

This clone has just a few counts. Other DNA sequences of this sample code for an identical CDR3. V gene TRGV8 combines with J gene TRGJ1 or TRGJ2. The CDR3 covers 12 residues. Per the germline V gene, CDR1 is VENAVY and CDR2 is YDSYNSRV. Germline trimming cut 4 bases from V and 7 bases from J; bases unmatched to any gene: 7. The CDR3 DNA reads as TGTGCCACCTGGGACCGGAGCTATAAGAAACTCTTT. The encoded protein is CATWDRSYKKLF.

This clone was seen a handful of times. Within the sample, other DNA sequences also encode this same CDR3. The rearrangement joins TRGV2 to TRGJ1 or TRGJ2. Unmatched junction bases numbered 5, after V lost 0 bases and J lost 3 bases. This CDR3 has 14 amino acids. The germline V gene encodes CDR1 EGSNGY and CDR2 YDSYNSKV. CDR3 loop: CATWDGLGYYKKLF. In nucleotides, the CDR3 is TGTGCCACCTGGGACGGGCTAGGTTATTATAAGAAACTCTTT.

Turning to this clone: One end of the junction fails to match germline, which may point to a read error. The chain has TRGV2 and TRGJP2. There are 17 residues in the CDR3. Looked up from germline, CDR1 is EGSNGY and CDR2 is YDSYNSKV. The CDR3: CATRDGPPDSSDWIKTF. CDR3 sequence (DNA): TGTGCCACCCGGGACGGGCCTCCCGATAGTAGTGATTGGATCAAGACGTTT.

In the case of this clone: Its ends do not fully match the called genes, so a read error is possible. Other nucleotide sequences in the sample specify the same CDR3. This chain joins TRGV4 and TRGJ1 or TRGJ2. CDR1 is EGSTGY and CDR2 is YDSYTSSV in the germline V gene. The CDR3 length is 14 residues. CDR3 sequence: CATWNGSNYYKKLF. CDR3 sequence (DNA): TGTGCCACCTGGAATGGTTCGAATTATTATAAGAAACTCTTT.

The gene calls are TRGV4 and TRGJ1 or TRGJ2. The germline gives CDR1 EGSTGY, CDR2 YDSYTSSV. The CDR3 spans 13 residues. Trimming at V came to 4 bases and at J to 8 bases, leaving 11 bases not matched to a gene. CDR3 sequence reads: CATWEPNSNKKLF. The CDR3 DNA is TGTGCCACCTGGGAACCGAACTCCAATAAGAAACTCTTT.

A few counts support this clone. The chain has TRGV4 and TRGJ1 or TRGJ2. V gave up 6 bases and J gave up 5 bases; unmatched junction bases: 16. CDR1 is EGSTGY, CDR2 YDSYTSSV, per germline. This CDR3 has 15 residues. CDR3: CATWNVLGVHYKKLF. In nucleotides, the CDR3 is TGTGCCACCTGGAATGTACTGGGTGTGCATTATAAGAAACTCTTT.

The rearrangement joins TRGV4 to TRGJ1 or TRGJ2. There are 11 residues in the CDR3. Germline V gene sequence: CDR1 EGSTGY, CDR2 YDSYTSSV. V gave up 6 bases and J gave up 10 bases; unmatched junction bases: 9. CDR3 in DNA: TGTGCCACCTGGAATGCTGTCAAGAAACTCTTT. Protein product: CATWNAVKKLF.

This clone was detected only a few times. The rearrangement links TRGV9 to TRGJ1 or TRGJ2. V was pared by 6 bases and J by 12 bases, with 11 bases of the junction left unmatched. Germline assignment: CDR1 GITISATS and CDR2 ISYDGTV (reference sequence). The length of the CDR3 is 11 residues. CDR3: CALWRQQGKLF. In DNA form, the CDR3 reads TGTGCCTTGTGGAGACAGCAGGGGAAACTCTTT.

Note on this clone: The sample carries other DNA sequences with the same CDR3. This chain links TRGV4 with TRGJ1 or TRGJ2. The CDR3 contains 14 residues. Germline V gene data show CDR1 as EGSTGY and CDR2 as YDSYTSSV. The trim removed 4 bases at V and 0 bases at J, leaving 6 bases unmatched. In nucleotides, the CDR3 is TGTGCCACCTGGGACGGAGGGAATTATTATAAGAAACTCTTT. Its protein is CATWDGGNYYKKLF.

This chain connects TRGV3 to TRGJ1 or TRGJ2. The CDR3 has 13 residues. The V gene's germline CDR1 is VTNTFY and CDR2 YDVSTARD (reference sequence). Trimming at V came to 2 bases and at J to 4 bases, leaving 5 bases not matched to a gene. CDR3 amino acids: CATWDISYYKKLF. CDR3 nucleotides: TGTGCCACCTGGGACATCTCCTATTATAAGAAACTCTTT.

V usage is TRGV3 and J usage is TRGJ1 or TRGJ2. The V gene end was trimmed by 0 bases and the J gene end by 7 bases; junction bases not matched to a gene: 9. The CDR3 consists of 14 residues. In germline, CDR1 is VTNTFY, CDR2 YDVSTARD (reference sequence). This CDR3 is CATWDRRIKYKKLF. In DNA form, the CDR3 reads TGTGCCACCTGGGACAGGCGGATAAAGTATAAGAAACTCTTT.

This clone was counted only a few times. This sequence joins TRGV9 and TRGJ1 or TRGJ2. V lost 1 base to trimming and J lost 3 bases; unmatched junction nucleotides: 9. Germline V gene sequence: CDR1 GITISATS, CDR2 ISYDGTV (reference sequence). The CDR3 consists of 15 residues. Written as DNA, the CDR3 is TGTGCCTTGTGGGAGGTTAATTGTGTTTATTATAAGAAACTCTTT. Amino acid sequence: CALWEVNCVYYKKLF.

Only a few counts were recorded for this clone. The chain has TRGV9 and TRGJP1. Germline trimming cut 5 bases from V and 2 bases from J; bases unmatched to any gene: 5. The V gene's germline CDR1 is GITISATS and CDR2 ISYDGTV (reference sequence). This CDR3 comprises 14 residues. The DNA for the CDR3 is TGTGCCTTGTGGGGGGGGACCACTGGTTGGTTCAAGATATTT. The encoded protein is CALWGGTTGWFKIF.

Details on this clone: One end of the junction fails to match germline, which may point to a read error. This rearrangement joins TRGV4 to TRGJP1. Germline loops: CDR1 EGSTGY, CDR2 YDSYTSSV. The CDR3 has 16 residues. The CDR3 reads CATWNGLPTTGWFKIF. As DNA, the CDR3 is TGTGCCACCTGGAATGGGCTTCCTACCACTGGTTGGTTCAAGATATTT.

This clone has just a few counts. Relative to the germline gene, one junction end is altered; a read error may explain this. The chain has TRGV4 and TRGJP2. The germline gives CDR1 EGSTGY, CDR2 YDSYTSSV. This CDR3 has 13 amino acids. CDR3 residues: CATWNGGDWIKTF. The CDR3, as DNA: TGTGCCACCTGGAATGGGGGTGATTGGATCAAGACGTTT.